What follows are 32 T cell receptor beta chains derived from one specimen sequenced in a study of blood T cell repertoires in COVID-19. TCRdb's copy holds only in-frame clones and misses some; the assay was immunoSEQ multiplex PCR. The sample has fewer than 400,000 clones, 80% to 90% seen once. The source material was PBMCs or T cells enriched from blood (not recorded which). The source is a woman aged 18-35 years who had recovered from COVID-19.

The chain employs TRBV25-1 and TRBJ1-2; 9 positions match TRBD1. In germline, CDR1 is MGHDK, CDR2 SYGVNS. V shed 6 bases and J 1 base; nucleotides not matched to a gene: 3. The CDR3 runs to 14 residues. CDR3 protein: CASSPDRGNYGYTF. The CDR3 coding sequence is TGTGCCAGCAGCCCGGACAGGGGTAACTATGGCTACACCTTC.

The chain recombines TRBV11-3 with TRBJ1-2, with TRBD1 matching over 7 bases. This CDR3 contains 13 residues. The trim removed 2 bases at V and 8 bases at J, leaving 5 bases unmatched. Per the germline V gene, CDR1 is SGHNT and CDR2 is YENEEA. This CDR3 is CASSLPQGRGYTF. CDR3 nucleotide sequence: TGTGCCAGCAGCTTACCACAGGGGAGAGGCTACACCTTC.

The rearrangement joins TRBV19 to TRBJ2-7; D call uncertain. Deletions cut 4 bases from V and 2 bases from J, with 12 bases between. Germline lookup yields CDR1 LNHDA and CDR2 SQIVND (reference sequence). The CDR3 spans 14 residues. Here the CDR3 DNA reads TGTGCCAGTAGTAGCCCGAGAGTTCCCTACGAGCAGTACTTC. Protein sequence: CASSSPRVPYEQYF.

The rearrangement links TRBV27 to TRBJ2-3, with 7 bases that match TRBD1. The V and J ends lost 1 base and 2 bases, in that order; junction bases with no gene match: 3. This CDR3 is built from 15 residues. CDR1 and CDR2 from the germline V gene are MNHEY and SMNVEV (reference sequence). The DNA for the CDR3 is TGTGCCAGCAGTTTATTGACAGGGTCCACAGATACGCAGTATTTT. Protein sequence: CASSLLTGSTDTQYF.

Details on this clone: Different DNA sequences within this sample yield the same CDR3. This sequence joins TRBV5-1 and TRBJ1-1, with TRBD1 matching over 8 bases. V dropped 0 bases and J dropped 4; count of bases not matched to a gene: 2. This CDR3 is built from 14 residues. Germline V gene sequence: CDR1 SGHRS, CDR2 YFSETQ. CDR3 protein: CASSLGQGATEAFF. CDR3 in DNA: TGCGCCAGCAGCTTGGGGCAGGGGGCCACTGAAGCTTTCTTT.

V and J are TRBV28 and TRBJ2-4; tentatively, D is TRBD1 (6 bases). CDR1 and CDR2 from the germline V gene are MDHEN and SYDVKM. The V end was cut by 5 bases, the J end by 2 bases, with 19 bases between. This CDR3 spans 17 amino acids. The CDR3 spells CASSDTPGTSPKNIQYF. The CDR3 DNA reads TGTGCCAGCAGTGACACGCCCGGGACATCACCCAAAAACATTCAGTACTTC.

The rearrangement uses TRBV5-4 and TRBJ2-7, with D unclear. The CDR3 is made up of 13 amino acids. The germline gives CDR1 SGHNT, CDR2 YYREEE (reference sequence). Trimming removed 6 bases from V and 0 bases from J, with 10 bases in between. The CDR3 loop is CASTFTGSYEQYF. The CDR3 DNA reads as TGTGCCAGCACATTTACGGGCTCCTACGAGCAGTACTTC.

This clone came up a few times. The rearrangement uses TRBV9 and TRBJ1-1; no reliable D call. Trimming pared 4 bases from V and 2 bases from J, leaving 9 bases between. Germline V gene lookup returns CDR1 SGDLS and CDR2 YYNGEE. This CDR3 has 13 residues. Written as DNA, the CDR3 is TGTGCCAGCAGCTTGGAGAGAAACACTGAAGCTTTCTTT. It yields the protein CASSLERNTEAFF.

The chain links TRBV29-1 to TRBJ1-2; maybe TRBD1 (6 bases). The CDR3 has 12 residues. The germline V and J ends were trimmed by 7 bases and 4 bases, with 13 bases remaining between them. Germline assignment: CDR1 SQVTM and CDR2 ANQGSEA. CDR3 loop: CSANREGYGYTF. Here the CDR3 DNA reads TGCAGCGCCAACAGGGAGGGCTATGGCTACACCTTC.

Only a few counts were recorded for this clone. The chain has TRBV30 and TRBJ2-1, with D perhaps TRBD2 (5 bases). V lost 1 base, J lost 4 bases, and 11 bases lay in between. The germline V gene encodes CDR1 GTSNPN and CDR2 SVGIG (reference sequence). The CDR3 length is 14 residues. CDR3 protein: CAWSAGIGYNEQFF. The CDR3 DNA is TGTGCCTGGAGTGCGGGGATTGGATACAATGAGCAGTTCTTC.

J is TRBJ2-1 and V is TRBV9, with D perhaps matching TRBD2 (6 bases). The CDR3 has 16 residues. Germline CDR1 and CDR2: SGDLS and YYNGEE. The ends were cut back, 0 bases at V and 6 bases at J, with 16 bases in the middle. In DNA form, the CDR3 reads TGTGCCAGCAGCGTAGGATCGCTGACGGGACTCAATGAGCAGTTCTTC. This gives the protein CASSVGSLTGLNEQFF.

This clone has only one observation. Other DNA sequences of this sample code for an identical CDR3. The genes are TRBV18 and TRBJ1-1; the D is unclear. CDR1 is KGHSH, CDR2 LQKENI, per germline. The CDR3 is 15 residues long. The V end lost 4 bases, the J end lost 1 base, and 13 bases lay between the germline ends. The CDR3 nucleotides are TGTGCCAGCTCACTCACCGGGGTCAAGAACACTGAAGCTTTCTTT. The encoded protein is CASSLTGVKNTEAFF.

This chain joins TRBV19 and TRBJ2-5, with 12 bases fitting TRBD1. The CDR3 runs to 14 residues. After removal of 5 bases from V and 5 bases from J, the junction contained 3 bases not matched to a gene. CDR1 and CDR2 (germline): LNHDA, SQIVND (reference sequence). CDR3 protein: CASSWDRGRETQYF. Written as DNA, the CDR3 is TGTGCCAGTAGTTGGGACAGGGGGCGTGAGACCCAGTACTTC.

V usage is TRBV6-5 and J usage is TRBJ2-7; 7 nucleotides agree with TRBD1. The germline V gene has CDR1 MNHEY and CDR2 SVGAGI. This CDR3 has 16 amino acids. J was trimmed by 3 bases and V by 0 bases; bases with no gene match: 8. CDR3 bases: TGTGCCAGCAGTTACTCAGTGGGACAGCGACACTACGAGCAGTACTTC. This gives the protein CASSYSVGQRHYEQYF.

V usage is TRBV27 and J usage is TRBJ1-1; the D is unclear. The V gene lost 4 bases and the J gene lost 4 bases, with 10 bases spanning the gap. This CDR3 has 13 residues. Germline V CDR1 and CDR2: MNHEY, SMNVEV (reference sequence). CDR3 loop: CASSYNVGTEAFF. CDR3 bases: TGTGCCAGCAGTTATAACGTCGGCACTGAAGCTTTCTTT.

CDR3 in amino acids: CASSTTAYYGYTF. For the CDR3, the DNA is TGTGCCAGCAGCACGACAGCCTACTATGGCTACACCTTC. The chain is built from TRBV9 and TRBJ1-2, with D possibly being TRBD1 (5 bases). The CDR3 is 13 residues long. The germline V gene has CDR1 SGDLS and CDR2 YYNGEE. The V end lost 4 bases, the J end lost 3 bases, and 10 bases lay between the germline ends.

This chain connects TRBV7-9 to TRBJ1-1; D gene ambiguous. V was pared by 1 base and J by 6 bases, with 6 bases between. CDR3 length: 12 amino acids. Germline values: CDR1 SEHNR, CDR2 FQNEAQ (reference sequence). In DNA form, the CDR3 reads TGTGCCAGCAGCTTAGAAACGGCTGAAGCTTTCTTT. The encoded protein is CASSLETAEAFF.

V gene TRBV7-9 combines with J gene TRBJ1-6; D is unresolved. Looked up from germline, CDR1 is SEHNR and CDR2 is FQNEAQ (reference sequence). The CDR3 loop spans 14 amino acids. V gave up 6 bases and J gave up 6 bases, with 12 bases separating them. The CDR3 DNA follows: TGTGCCAGCAGGCCCCGAGAGGGTAATTCACCCCTCCACTTT. Translation gives CASRPREGNSPLHF.

The rearrangement links TRBV7-6 to TRBJ2-2; a possible D gene is TRBD1 (6 bases). The CDR3 runs to 14 residues. Looked up from germline, CDR1 is SGHVS and CDR2 is FNYEAQ. V was trimmed by 11 bases and J by 4 bases, leaving 17 bases between them. The CDR3 DNA reads as TGTGCCGGGATTGCAGGGGACGGCACCGGGGAGCTGTTTTTT. The encoded protein is CAGIAGDGTGELFF.

The V gene is TRBV6-6, the J gene TRBJ1-5; D call uncertain. The germline V gene encodes CDR1 MNHNY and CDR2 SVGAGI (reference sequence). V shed 2 bases and J shed 3 bases, with 11 bases lying between them. The CDR3 is 15 residues long. The CDR3 loop is CASSYVGGHNQPQHF. CDR3 DNA sequence: TGTGCCAGCAGTTACGTCGGCGGCCACAATCAGCCCCAGCATTTT.

The chain combines TRBV28 with TRBJ2-3, with a weak D call TRBD2 (5 bases). The V end lost 7 bases, the J end lost 6 bases, and 17 bases lay between the germline ends. Germline V gene data show CDR1 as MDHEN and CDR2 as SYDVKM. The CDR3 spans 14 residues. This chain's CDR3 is CASTSGLSGDTQYF. In nucleotides, the CDR3 is TGTGCCAGCACCTCAGGACTCTCTGGGGATACGCAGTATTTT. The entire variable domain, with the rest obtained from reference TRBV28 and TRBJ2-3, is as follows: DVKVTQSSRYLVKRTGEKVFLECVQDMDHENMFWYRQDPGLGLRLIYFSYDVKMKEKGDIPEGYSVSREKKERFSLILESASTNQTSMYLCASTSGLSGDTQYFGPGTRLTVL.

The chain carries TRBV18 and TRBJ2-7, with 9 bases lining up with TRBD1. Trimming at V came to 3 bases and at J to 6 bases, leaving 6 bases not matched to a gene. CDR3 length equals 14 residues. Germline V gene sequence: CDR1 KGHSH, CDR2 LQKENI. The CDR3: CASSPWDRVGEQYF. The DNA of the CDR3 is TGTGCCAGCTCACCCTGGGACAGGGTGGGCGAGCAGTACTTC.

This clone appeared a single time. The J gene is TRBJ2-7, the V gene TRBV6-5; no clear D gene. This CDR3 contains 15 residues. Germline CDR1 MNHEY, CDR2 SVGAGI. Trimming left V 0 bases short and J 0 bases short, with 9 bases between. The CDR3 reads CASSYSMGYSYEQYF. The CDR3 region has the DNA TGTGCCAGCAGTTACTCGATGGGCTACTCCTACGAGCAGTACTTC.

The V gene is TRBV30, the J gene TRBJ2-2, with D perhaps TRBD1 (6 bases). V lost 8 bases to trimming and J lost 0 bases, with 10 bases between them. CDR1 is GTSNPN and CDR2 is SVGIG in the germline V gene (reference sequence). The CDR3 is 13 residues long. The CDR3 is CAGRTANTGELFF. The CDR3 DNA sequence: TGTGCCGGCCGGACAGCGAACACCGGGGAGCTGTTTTTT. Full variable domain (outside the CDR3, taken from reference TRBV30 and TRBJ2-2): SQTIHQWPATLVQPVGSPLSLECTVEGTSNPNLYWYRQAAGRGLQLLFYSVGIGQISSEVPQNLSASRPQDRQFILSSKKLLLSDSGFYLCAGRTANTGELFFGEGSRLTVL.

This clone was seen a few times. The chain has TRBV18 and TRBJ2-7; D is possibly TRBD1 (6 bases). Trimming left V 5 bases short and J 5 bases short, with 13 bases between. Per germline, CDR1 KGHSH and CDR2 LQKENI. The CDR3 runs to 13 residues. The CDR3 sequence: CASSTTGSNEQYF. In DNA form, the CDR3 reads TGTGCCAGCTCAACGACAGGCTCGAACGAGCAGTACTTC. Full variable domain (rest looked up from reference TRBV18 and TRBJ2-7): NAGVMQNPRHLVRRRGQEARLRCSPMKGHSHVYWYRQLPEEGLKFMVYLQKENIIDESGMPKERFSAEFPKEGPSILRIQQVVRGDSAAYFCASSTTGSNEQYFGPGTRLTVT.

The V call is TRBV24-1, the J call TRBJ1-2, with 7 bases matching TRBD1. Germline assignment: CDR1 KGHDR and CDR2 SFDVKD. The CDR3 covers 14 residues. J gave up 5 bases and V 1 base, and 3 bases lay outside the gene matches. CDR3 amino acids: CATSDLDRAYGYTF. The CDR3 nucleotides are TGTGCCACCAGTGATTTAGACAGGGCATATGGCTACACCTTC.

V gene TRBV6-5 combines with J gene TRBJ2-1; 9 bases match TRBD1. Germline CDR1 reads MNHEY; CDR2 reads SVGAGI. The CDR3 contains 14 residues. The J segment lost 8 bases and the V segment lost 2 bases, leaving 4 bases of the junction unmatched. The CDR3 coding sequence is TGTGCCAGCAGTTACAGGAGGACAGGGGATGAGCAGTTCTTC. Protein product: CASSYRRTGDEQFF.

The chain links TRBV12-3 or TRBV12-4 to TRBJ1-1, with 8 bases fitting TRBD1. The CDR3 has 13 amino acids. V lost 5 bases, J lost 6 bases, and 5 bases stayed unmatched. CDR3 nucleotides: TGTGCCAGCAGTGGCGCACAGGGGGCTGAAGCTTTCTTT. It is translated as CASSGAQGAEAFF.

J is TRBJ2-1 and V is TRBV5-1, with TRBD1 matching over 9 bases. V dropped 4 bases and J dropped 12; count of bases not matched to a gene: 11. The germline gives CDR1 SGHRS, CDR2 YFSETQ. The CDR3 loop spans 14 amino acids. The CDR3 protein is CASSILWDRESQFF. The CDR3 nucleotides are TGCGCCAGCAGCATTCTATGGGACAGGGAGTCGCAGTTCTTC.

This chain joins TRBV28 and TRBJ2-1; TRBD2 aligns across 13 bases. The CDR3 is 15 amino acids. Losses at the gene ends were 1 base for V and 10 bases for J; bases not matched to a gene: 4. Looked up from germline, CDR1 is MDHEN and CDR2 is SYDVKM. The CDR3: CASSLLGTSGEEQFF. DNA of the CDR3: TGTGCCAGCAGTTTATTGGGGACTAGCGGGGAAGAGCAGTTCTTC.

The chain links TRBV5-4 to TRBJ1-2; 8 bases fit TRBD1. V lost 7 bases, J lost 7 bases, and 15 bases stayed unmatched. This CDR3 is built from 15 residues. The V gene's germline CDR1 is SGHNT and CDR2 YYREEE (reference sequence). CDR3 DNA sequence: TGTGCCAGCCACCAGGGGGCGCTTCTACCGGGTGGCTACACCTTC. As protein: CASHQGALLPGGYTF.

The CDR3 coding sequence is TGTGCCAGCAGCCAAGATCAAAAATTGTCTGGAAACACCATATATTTT. This encodes CASSQDQKLSGNTIYF. The genes are TRBV4-2 and TRBJ1-3; D unclear. Germline assignment: CDR1 LGHNA and CDR2 YNFKEQ. The germline V and J ends were trimmed by 0 bases and 1 base, with 10 bases remaining between them. The CDR3 runs to 16 residues.